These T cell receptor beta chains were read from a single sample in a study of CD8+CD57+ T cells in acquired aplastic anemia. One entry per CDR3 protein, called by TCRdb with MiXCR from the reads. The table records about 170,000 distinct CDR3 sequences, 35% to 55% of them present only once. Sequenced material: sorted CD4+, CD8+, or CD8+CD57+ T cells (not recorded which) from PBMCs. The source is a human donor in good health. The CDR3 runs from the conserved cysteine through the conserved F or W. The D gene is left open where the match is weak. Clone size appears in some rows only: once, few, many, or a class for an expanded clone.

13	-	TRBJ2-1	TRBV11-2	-	CASSSDQFSEQFF	TGTGCCAGCAGCTCGGACCAATTCAGCGAGCAGTTCTTC
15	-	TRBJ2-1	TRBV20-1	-	CSASSGSTSYNEQFF	TGCAGTGCTAGTTCAGGATCGACCTCCTACAATGAGCAGTTCTTC
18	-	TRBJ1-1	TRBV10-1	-	CASSESKGRHVKNTEAFF	TGCGCCAGCAGTGAGTCGAAAGGGAGGCACGTCAAGAACACTGAAGCTTTCTTT
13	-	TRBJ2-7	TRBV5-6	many	CASSFGQTYEQYF	TGTGCCAGCAGCTTCGGACAGACCTACGAGCAGTACTTC
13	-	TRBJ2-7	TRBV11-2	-	CASSLGIAYEQYF	TGTGCCAGCAGCTTAGGGATTGCTTACGAGCAGTACTTC
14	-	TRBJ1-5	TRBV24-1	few	CATSERRGNQPQHF	TGTGCCACCAGTGAGCGCAGGGGAAATCAGCCCCAGCATTTT
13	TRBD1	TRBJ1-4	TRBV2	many	CASEGQVNEKLFF	TGTGCCAGCGAGGGACAGGTTAATGAAAAACTGTTTTTT
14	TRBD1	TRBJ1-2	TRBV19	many	CASSTEGQIYGYTF	TGTGCCAGTAGTACCGAGGGACAGATCTATGGCTACACCTTC
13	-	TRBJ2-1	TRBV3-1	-	CASSRLREDEQFF	TGTGCCAGCAGCCGCTTGAGGGAGGATGAGCAGTTCTTC
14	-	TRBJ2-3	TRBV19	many	CASTAGASTDTQYF	TGTGCCAGTACGGCAGGGGCTAGCACAGATACGCAGTATTTT
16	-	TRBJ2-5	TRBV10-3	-	CAIRAPGQLGQETQYF	TGTGCCATCAGGGCCCCTGGACAATTGGGGCAAGAGACCCAGTACTTC
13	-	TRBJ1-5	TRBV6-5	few	CASSYSKNQPQHF	TGTGCCAGCAGTTACTCAAAAAATCAGCCCCAGCATTTT
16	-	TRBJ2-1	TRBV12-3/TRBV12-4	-	CASTKPPAGQYNEQFF	TGTGCCAGCACAAAACCCCCCGCTGGCCAGTACAATGAGCAGTTCTTC
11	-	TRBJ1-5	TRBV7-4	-	CASSLGETQHF	TGTGCCAGCAGCTTAGGAGAGACCCAGCATTTT
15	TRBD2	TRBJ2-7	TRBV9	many	CASSPRGSGAHEQYF	TGTGCCAGCAGCCCAAGGGGTAGCGGGGCCCACGAGCAGTACTTC
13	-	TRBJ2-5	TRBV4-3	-	CASSQGPQETQYF	TGCGCCAGCAGCCAGGGACCCCAGGAGACCCAGTACTTC
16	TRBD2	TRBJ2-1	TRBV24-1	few	CATSDYGLAGSNEQFF	TGTGCCACCAGTGACTATGGACTAGCGGGATCCAATGAGCAGTTCTTC
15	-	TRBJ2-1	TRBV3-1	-	CASSPQLVSYNEQLF	TGTGCCAGCAGCCCACAGCTTGTCTCCTACAATGAGCAGCTCTTC
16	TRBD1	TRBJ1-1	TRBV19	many	CASSLTKDRQNTEAFF	TGTGCCAGTAGTCTCACCAAGGACAGGCAGAACACTGAAGCTTTCTTT
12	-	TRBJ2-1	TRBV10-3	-	CAIMARGNEQFF	TGTGCCATCATGGCCCGGGGGAATGAGCAGTTCTTC
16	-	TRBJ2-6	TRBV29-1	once	CSVETDSPRGANVLTF	TGCAGCGTTGAGACGGACTCCCCGAGGGGGGCCAACGTCCTGACTTTC
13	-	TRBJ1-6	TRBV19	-	CASRGLLNSPLHF	TGTGCCAGTAGGGGACTCTTGAATTCACCCCTCCACTTT
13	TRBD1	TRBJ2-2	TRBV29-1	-	CSGGTGNTGELFF	TGCAGCGGCGGGACAGGGAACACCGGGGAGCTGTTTTTT
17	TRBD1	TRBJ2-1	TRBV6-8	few	CASTTQSRDRDDNEQFF	TGTGCCAGCACCACACAAAGCCGGGACAGGGACGACAATGAGCAGTTCTTC
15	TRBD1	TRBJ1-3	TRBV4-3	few	CASSKGTGSGNTIYF	TGCGCCAGCAGCAAAGGGACAGGGTCCGGAAACACCATATATTTT
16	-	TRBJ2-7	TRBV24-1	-	CATSEATGVGGYEQYF	TGTGCCACCAGTGAGGCGACGGGGGTTGGGGGCTACGAGCAGTACTTC
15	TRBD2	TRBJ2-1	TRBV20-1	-	CSARGTAGVAEEQFF	TGCAGTGCTAGAGGAACAGCGGGAGTAGCTGAGGAGCAGTTCTTC
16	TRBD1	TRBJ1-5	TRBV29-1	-	CSVAYGTGGSNQPQHF	TGCAGCGTTGCTTATGGGACAGGGGGTAGTAATCAGCCCCAGCATTTT
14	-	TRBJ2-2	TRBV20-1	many	CSAHPQTGAGELFF	TGCAGTGCCCACCCACAAACGGGGGCCGGGGAGCTGTTTTTT
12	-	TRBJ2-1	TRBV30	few	CAWSGYNNEQFF	TGTGCCTGGAGTGGGTACAACAATGAGCAGTTCTTC
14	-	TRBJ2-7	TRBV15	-	CATSSGMASYEQYF	TGTGCCACCAGCAGCGGCATGGCAAGCTACGAGCAGTACTTC
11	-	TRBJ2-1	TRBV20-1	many	CSARNSNEQFF	TGCAGTGCTAGGAATAGTAATGAGCAGTTCTTC
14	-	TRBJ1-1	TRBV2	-	CASTPVGWVTEAFF	TGTGCCAGCACCCCTGTAGGGTGGGTCACTGAAGCTTTCTTT
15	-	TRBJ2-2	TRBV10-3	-	CASRFRGGDTGELFF	TGTGCCTCCCGGTTTAGGGGGGGCGATACTGGGGAGCTGTTTTTT
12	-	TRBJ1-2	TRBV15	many	CATSRDRLGYTF	TGTGCCACCAGCAGAGATCGGCTTGGCTACACCTTC
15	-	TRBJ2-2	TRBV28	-	CASSLIGRNTGELFF	TGTGCCAGCAGTTTAATCGGCCGAAACACCGGGGAGCTGTTTTTT
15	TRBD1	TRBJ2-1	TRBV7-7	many	CASSSGQGAQNEQFF	TGTGCCAGCAGCTCTGGACAGGGGGCGCAAAATGAGCAGTTCTTC
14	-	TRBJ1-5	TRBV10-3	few	CAISPGKMNQPQHF	TGTGCCATCAGTCCGGGCAAGATGAATCAGCCCCAGCATTTT
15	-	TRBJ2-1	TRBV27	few	CASSLRLYNYNEQFF	TGTGCCAGCAGTTTAAGGCTCTACAACTACAATGAGCAGTTCTTC
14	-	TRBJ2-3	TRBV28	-	CASRPGGSTDTQYF	TGTGCCAGCAGACCAGGAGGGAGCACAGATACGCAGTATTTT
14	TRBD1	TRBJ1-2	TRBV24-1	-	CATSDSTGFGGYTF	TGTGCCACCAGTGATTCGACAGGGTTCGGGGGCTACACCTTC
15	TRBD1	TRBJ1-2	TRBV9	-	CASSVTTGCPYGYTF	TGTGCCAGCAGCGTTACGACAGGGTGTCCCTATGGCTACACCTTC
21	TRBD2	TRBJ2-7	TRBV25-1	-	CASWGLGRLGLAGAFSYEQYF	TGTGCCAGCTGGGGGTTGGGCCGCCTGGGACTAGCGGGGGCCTTCTCCTACGAGCAGTACTTC
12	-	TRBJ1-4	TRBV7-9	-	CASSPSKEKLFF	TGTGCCAGCAGCCCTAGTAAGGAAAAACTGTTTTTT
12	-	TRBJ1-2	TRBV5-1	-	CASRIGAYGYTF	TGCGCCAGCCGTATCGGGGCCTATGGCTACACCTTC
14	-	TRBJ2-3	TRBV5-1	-	CASSYPSGADTQYF	TGCGCCAGCAGCTATCCGTCGGGAGCAGATACGCAGTATTTT
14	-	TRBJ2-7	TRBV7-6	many	CASSLGGASHEQYF	TGTGCCAGCAGCTTAGGGGGGGCCTCCCACGAGCAGTACTTC
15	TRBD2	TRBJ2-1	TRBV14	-	CASSQTSASYNEQFF	TGTGCCAGCAGCCAGACTAGCGCTTCCTACAATGAGCAGTTCTTC
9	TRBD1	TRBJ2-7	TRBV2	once	CASSRDRAF	TGTGCCAGCAGCCGAGACAGGGCGTTC